The clone carrying this TCR beta chain was counted between two and nine times. Its antigen is unidentified. These data come from a study of cytomegalovirus exposure and HLA in healthy donors. Findings and limits, study-wide: A list of 150 to 200 TCR beta chains associated with cytomegalovirus was given.

There are 11 residues in the CDR3. Per the germline V gene, CDR1 is DFQATT and CDR2 is SNEGSKA (reference sequence). Trimming stripped 6 bases from V and 8 bases from J, with 11 bases between. Primers for the PCR totalled 60 Vbeta and 13 Jbeta. The repertoire was sequenced with immunoSEQ multiplex PCR; TCRdb's copy has only in-frame clones and lacks some. The sample consists of around 170,000 clones, 70% to 80% of them appearing once. Source material: PBMCs. The source is a man in his forties in good health and CMV-seronegative. The chain combines TRBV20-1 with TRBJ2-1; perhaps TRBD2 as D (6 bases). This CDR3 reads CSASTGDEQFF. CDR3 nucleotides: TGCAGTGCATCGACGGGGGATGAGCAGTTCTTC.